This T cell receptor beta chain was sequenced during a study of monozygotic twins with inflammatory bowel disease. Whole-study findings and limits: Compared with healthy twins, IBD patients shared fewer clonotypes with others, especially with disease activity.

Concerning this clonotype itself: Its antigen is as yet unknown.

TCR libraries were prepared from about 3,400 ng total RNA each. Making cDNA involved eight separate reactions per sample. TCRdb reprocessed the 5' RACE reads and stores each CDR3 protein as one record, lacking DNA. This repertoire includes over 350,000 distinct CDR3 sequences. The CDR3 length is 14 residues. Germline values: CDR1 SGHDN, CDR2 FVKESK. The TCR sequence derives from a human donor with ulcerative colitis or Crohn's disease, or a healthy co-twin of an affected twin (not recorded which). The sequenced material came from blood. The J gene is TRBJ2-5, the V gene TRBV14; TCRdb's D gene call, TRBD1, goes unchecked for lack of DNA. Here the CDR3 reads CASSQVYRGETQYF.